This TCR beta chain was obtained from a study of T-cell memory formation after mild COVID-19. Study in general: TCR clustering was largely donor specific.

General study findings and limits: CD4+ contracting clones were mainly CM and EM; CD8+ ones, EMRA.

The V and J ends lost 3 bases and 6 bases respectively, with 5 bases between them. This CDR3 spans 12 amino acids. Germline CDR1 and CDR2: LGHNA and YNFKEQ. Constant-segment-primed 5'RACE gave TCR alpha and TCR beta cDNA libraries with sample barcodes and UMIs. TCRdb reprocessed the 5' RACE reads with MiXCR, giving one entry per CDR3 protein. This sample has 560,000 or so distinct CDR3 sequences; about 18% occur once, and the top ten carry about 8.1%. Worth noting for this clonotype: The antigen is unknown.

The V and J genes are TRBV4-2 and TRBJ1-4; D gene unclear. The material sequenced was PBMCs or a T cell subset sorted from them (not recorded which). The TCR originated in an adult woman who had mild COVID-19 (a few samples of this study predate the infection). Cell type and time point are not known. CDR3 protein: CASSQGYEKLFF. CDR3 bases: TGTGCCAGCAGCCAGGGCTATGAAAAACTGTTTTTT.